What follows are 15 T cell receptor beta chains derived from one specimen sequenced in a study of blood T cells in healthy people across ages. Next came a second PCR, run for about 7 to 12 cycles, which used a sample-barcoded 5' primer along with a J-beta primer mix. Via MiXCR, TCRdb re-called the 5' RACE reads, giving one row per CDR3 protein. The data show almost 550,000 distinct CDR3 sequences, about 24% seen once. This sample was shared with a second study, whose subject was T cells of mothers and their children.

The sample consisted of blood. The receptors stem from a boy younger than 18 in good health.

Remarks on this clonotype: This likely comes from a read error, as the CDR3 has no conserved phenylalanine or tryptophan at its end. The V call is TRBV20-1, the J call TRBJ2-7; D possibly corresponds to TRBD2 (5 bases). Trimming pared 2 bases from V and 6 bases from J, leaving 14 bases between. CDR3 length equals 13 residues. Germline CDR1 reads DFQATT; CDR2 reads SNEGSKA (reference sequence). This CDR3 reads CSARTGIAAEQYL. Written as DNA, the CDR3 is TGCAGTGCTAGAACGGGGATAGCTGCCGAGCAGTACTTG.

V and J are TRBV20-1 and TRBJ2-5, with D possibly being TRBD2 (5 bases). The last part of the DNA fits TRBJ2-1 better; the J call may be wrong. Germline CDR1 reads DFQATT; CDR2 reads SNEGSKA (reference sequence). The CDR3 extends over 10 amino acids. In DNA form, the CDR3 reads TGCAGTCCGAGGGCCGTTGAGCAGTTCTTC. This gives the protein CSPRAVEQFF.

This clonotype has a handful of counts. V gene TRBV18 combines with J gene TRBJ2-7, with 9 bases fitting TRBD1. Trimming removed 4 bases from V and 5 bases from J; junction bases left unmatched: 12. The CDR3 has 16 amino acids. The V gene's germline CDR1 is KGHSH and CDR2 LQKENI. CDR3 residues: CASSRRPGTGMDEQYF. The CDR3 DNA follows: TGTGCCAGCTCACGACGACCCGGGACAGGGATGGACGAGCAGTACTTC.

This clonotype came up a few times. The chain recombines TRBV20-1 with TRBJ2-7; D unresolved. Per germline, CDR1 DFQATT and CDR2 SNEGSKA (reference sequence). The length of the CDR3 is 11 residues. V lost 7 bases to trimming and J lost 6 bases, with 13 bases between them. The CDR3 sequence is CSVGNGFEQYF. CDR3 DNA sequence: TGCAGTGTAGGAAACGGGTTCGAGCAGTACTTC.

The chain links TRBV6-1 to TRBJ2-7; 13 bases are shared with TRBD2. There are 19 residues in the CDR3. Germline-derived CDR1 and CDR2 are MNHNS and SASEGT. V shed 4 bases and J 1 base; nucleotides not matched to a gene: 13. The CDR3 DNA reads TGTGCCAGCAGTGCCGGACTAGCGGGAGTTTTTTCAATGTCCTACGAGCAGTACTTC. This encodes CASSAGLAGVFSMSYEQYF.

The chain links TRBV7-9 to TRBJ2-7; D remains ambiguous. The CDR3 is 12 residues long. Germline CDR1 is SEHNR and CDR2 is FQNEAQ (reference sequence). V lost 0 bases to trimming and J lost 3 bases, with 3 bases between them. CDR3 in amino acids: CASSLAVYEQYF. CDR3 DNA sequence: TGTGCCAGCAGCTTAGCGGTCTACGAGCAGTACTTC.

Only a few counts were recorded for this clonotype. The CDR3 DNA follows: TGTGCCAGCAGTTACCACCGGGACAATCCTTCCTACGAGCAGTACTTC. It is translated as CASSYHRDNPSYEQYF. The rearrangement joins TRBV28 to TRBJ2-7; the D gene is possibly TRBD1 (6 bases). Germline loops: CDR1 MDHEN, CDR2 SYDVKM. The CDR3 extends over 16 amino acids. Deletions cut 4 bases from V and 1 base from J, with 17 bases between.

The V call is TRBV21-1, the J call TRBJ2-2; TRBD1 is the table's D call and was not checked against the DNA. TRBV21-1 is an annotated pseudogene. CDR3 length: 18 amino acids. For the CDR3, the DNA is TGTGCCAGCAGCAAATGTCCCTCGACAGGTTTGAACACCGGGGAGCTGTTTTTT. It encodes CASSKCPSTGLNTGELFF.

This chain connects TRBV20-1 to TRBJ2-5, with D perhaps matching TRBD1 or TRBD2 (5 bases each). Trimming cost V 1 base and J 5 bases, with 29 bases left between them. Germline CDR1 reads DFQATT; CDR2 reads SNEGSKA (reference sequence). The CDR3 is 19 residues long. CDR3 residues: CSARVPMPPNRDPKETQYF. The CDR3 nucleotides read TGCAGTGCTAGAGTCCCCATGCCTCCCAACCGGGACCCCAAGGAGACCCAGTACTTC.

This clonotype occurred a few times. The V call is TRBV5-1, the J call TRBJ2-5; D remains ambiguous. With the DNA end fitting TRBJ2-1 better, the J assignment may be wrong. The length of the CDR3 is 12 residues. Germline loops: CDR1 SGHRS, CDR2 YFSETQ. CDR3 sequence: CASSYSDGEQFF. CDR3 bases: TGCGCCAGCAGCTACAGCGATGGTGAGCAGTTCTTC.

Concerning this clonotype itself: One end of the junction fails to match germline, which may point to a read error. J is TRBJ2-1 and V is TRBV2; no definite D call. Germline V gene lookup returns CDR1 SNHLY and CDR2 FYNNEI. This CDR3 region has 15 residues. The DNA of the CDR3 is TGTGCCAGCAGTGATACCCTCGCTTCCTACAATAAGCAGTTCTTC. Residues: CASSDTLASYNKQFF. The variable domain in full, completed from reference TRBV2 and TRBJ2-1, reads EPEVTQTPSHQVTQMGQEVILRCVPISNHLYFYWYRQILGQKVEFLVSFYNNEISEKSEIFDDQFSVERPDGSNFTLKIRSTKLEDSAMYFCASSDTLASYNKQFFGPGTRLTVL.

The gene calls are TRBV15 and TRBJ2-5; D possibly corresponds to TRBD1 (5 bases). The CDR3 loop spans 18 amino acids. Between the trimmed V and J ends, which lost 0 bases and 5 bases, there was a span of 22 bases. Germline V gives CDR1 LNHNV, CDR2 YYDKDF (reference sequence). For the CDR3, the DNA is TGTGCCACCAGCAGAGATTCCCGGACAACGACCACGAGGGAGACCCAGTACTTC. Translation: CATSRDSRTTTTRETQYF.

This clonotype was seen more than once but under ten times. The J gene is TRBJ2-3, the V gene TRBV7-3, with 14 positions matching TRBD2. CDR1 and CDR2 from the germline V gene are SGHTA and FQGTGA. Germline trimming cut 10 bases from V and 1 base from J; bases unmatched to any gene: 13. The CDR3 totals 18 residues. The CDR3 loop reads CATLGTSGSINGTDTQYF. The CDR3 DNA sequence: TGTGCCACCCTGGGGACTAGCGGGAGCATTAACGGCACAGATACGCAGTATTTT.

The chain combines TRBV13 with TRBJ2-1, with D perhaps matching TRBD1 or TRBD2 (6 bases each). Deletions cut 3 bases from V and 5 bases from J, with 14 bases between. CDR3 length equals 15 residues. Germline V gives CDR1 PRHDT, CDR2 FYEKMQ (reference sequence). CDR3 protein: CASSLFAGEDNEQFF. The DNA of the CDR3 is TGTGCCAGCAGCTTGTTCGCAGGGGAGGACAATGAGCAGTTCTTC.

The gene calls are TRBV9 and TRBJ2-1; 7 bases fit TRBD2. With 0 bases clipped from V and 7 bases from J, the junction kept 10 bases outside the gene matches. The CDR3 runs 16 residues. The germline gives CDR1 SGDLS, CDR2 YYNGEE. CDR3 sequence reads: CASSVVGGGPGNEQFF. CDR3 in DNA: TGTGCCAGCAGCGTAGTGGGGGGAGGGCCAGGGAATGAGCAGTTCTTC.